This T cell receptor beta chain derives from a study of technical replicates of blood from a handful of donors. Produced via immunoSEQ multiplex PCR; TCRdb's table is partial and in-frame only. The sample includes tens of thousands of clones, around 93% of them seen just once. The CDR3 consists of 11 residues. Trimming took off 3 bases at V and 2 bases at J, with 3 bases between the two ends. Germline CDR1 is SGHNT and CDR2 is YYREEE (reference sequence). The receptor's source is a human donor in good health. Some clones in this sample may be carry-over from other donors' samples. This rearrangement joins TRBV5-4 to TRBJ2-7; D is unclear. Source material: PBMCs. The CDR3 DNA sequence: TGTGCCAGCAGCTCGGCCTACGAGCAGTACTTC. Protein product: CASSSAYEQYF.